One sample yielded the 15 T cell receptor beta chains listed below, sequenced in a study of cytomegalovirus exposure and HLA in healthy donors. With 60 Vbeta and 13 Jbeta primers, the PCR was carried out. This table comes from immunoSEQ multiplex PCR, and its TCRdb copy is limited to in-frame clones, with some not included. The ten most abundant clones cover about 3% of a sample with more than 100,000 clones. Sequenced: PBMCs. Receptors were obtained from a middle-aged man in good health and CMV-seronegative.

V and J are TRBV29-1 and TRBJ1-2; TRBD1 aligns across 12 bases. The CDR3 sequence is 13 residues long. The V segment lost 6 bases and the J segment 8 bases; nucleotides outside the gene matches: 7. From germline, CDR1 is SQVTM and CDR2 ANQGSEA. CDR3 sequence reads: CSVEGQGAGGYTF. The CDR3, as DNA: TGCAGCGTCGAGGGACAGGGGGCGGGCGGCTACACCTTC.

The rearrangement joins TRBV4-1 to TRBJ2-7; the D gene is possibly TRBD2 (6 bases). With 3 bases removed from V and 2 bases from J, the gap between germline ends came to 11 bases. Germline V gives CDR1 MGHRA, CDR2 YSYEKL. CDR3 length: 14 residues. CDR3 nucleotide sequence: TGCGCCAGCAGCCAGGGCGGGGTTACCTACGAGCAGTACTTC. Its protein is CASSQGGVTYEQYF.

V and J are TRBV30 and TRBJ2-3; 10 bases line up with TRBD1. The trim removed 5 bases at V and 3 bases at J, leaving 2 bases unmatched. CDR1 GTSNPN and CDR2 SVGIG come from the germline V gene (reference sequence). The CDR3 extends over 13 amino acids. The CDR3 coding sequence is TGTGCCTGGCGGGACAGGGGAACAGATACGCAGTATTTT. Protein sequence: CAWRDRGTDTQYF.

CDR3 sequence (DNA): TGTGCCAGTACCTCATGGAAACGGGGTAGCTCCTACAATGAGCAGTTCTTC. As protein: CASTSWKRGSSYNEQFF. The chain uses TRBV19 and TRBJ2-1, with D possibly matching TRBD2 (5 bases). Deletions cut 7 bases from V and 0 bases from J, with 19 bases between. Germline V gives CDR1 LNHDA, CDR2 SQIVND (reference sequence). CDR3 size: 17 residues.

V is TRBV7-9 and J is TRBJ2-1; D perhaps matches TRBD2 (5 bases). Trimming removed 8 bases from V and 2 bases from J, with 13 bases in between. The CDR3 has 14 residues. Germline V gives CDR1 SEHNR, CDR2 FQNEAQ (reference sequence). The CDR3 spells CASSEARPYNEQFF. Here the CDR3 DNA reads TGTGCCAGCTCGGAGGCCAGACCCTACAATGAGCAGTTCTTC.

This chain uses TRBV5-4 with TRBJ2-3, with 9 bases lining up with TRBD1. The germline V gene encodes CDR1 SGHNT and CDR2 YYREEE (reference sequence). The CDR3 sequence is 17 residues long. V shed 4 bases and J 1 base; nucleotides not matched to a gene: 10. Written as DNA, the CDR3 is TGTGCCAGCAGCCCGCCCGGACAGGGGCCGCGCACAGATACGCAGTATTTT. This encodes CASSPPGQGPRTDTQYF.

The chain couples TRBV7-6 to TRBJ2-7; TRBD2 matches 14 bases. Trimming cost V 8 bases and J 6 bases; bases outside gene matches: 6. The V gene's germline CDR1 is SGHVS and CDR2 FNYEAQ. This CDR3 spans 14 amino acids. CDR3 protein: CASGNGLAGGEQYF. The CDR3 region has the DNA TGTGCCAGCGGCAACGGACTAGCGGGAGGCGAGCAGTACTTC.

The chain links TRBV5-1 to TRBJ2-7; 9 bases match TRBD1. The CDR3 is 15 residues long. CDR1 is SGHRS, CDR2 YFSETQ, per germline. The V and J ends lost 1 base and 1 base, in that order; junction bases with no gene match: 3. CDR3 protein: CASSLLGTGSYEQYF. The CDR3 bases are TGCGCCAGCAGCTTGTTAGGGACAGGGTCCTACGAGCAGTACTTC.

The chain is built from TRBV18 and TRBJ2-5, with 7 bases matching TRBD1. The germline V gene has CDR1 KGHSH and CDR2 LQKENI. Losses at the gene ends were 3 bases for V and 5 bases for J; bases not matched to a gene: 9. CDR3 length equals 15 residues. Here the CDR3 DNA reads TGTGCCAGCTCACCTGGGAGAGGGGGCCGGGAGACCCAGTACTTC. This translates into CASSPGRGGRETQYF.

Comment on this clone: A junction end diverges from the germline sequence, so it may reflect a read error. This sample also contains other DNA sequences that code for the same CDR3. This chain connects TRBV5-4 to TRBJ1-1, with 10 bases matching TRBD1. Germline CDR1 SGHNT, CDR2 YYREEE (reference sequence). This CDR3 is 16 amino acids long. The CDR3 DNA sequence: TGTGCCAGCAGCTTGGCCGGGACAGGGGTGAATACTGAAGCTTTCTTT. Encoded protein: CASSLAGTGVNTEAFF.

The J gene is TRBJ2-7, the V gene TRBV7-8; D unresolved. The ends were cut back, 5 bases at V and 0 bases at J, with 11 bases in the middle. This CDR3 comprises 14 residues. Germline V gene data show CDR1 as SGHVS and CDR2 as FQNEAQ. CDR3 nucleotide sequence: TGTGCCAGCAGCCCCCGACGGAGCTCCTACGAGCAGTACTTC. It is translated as CASSPRRSSYEQYF.

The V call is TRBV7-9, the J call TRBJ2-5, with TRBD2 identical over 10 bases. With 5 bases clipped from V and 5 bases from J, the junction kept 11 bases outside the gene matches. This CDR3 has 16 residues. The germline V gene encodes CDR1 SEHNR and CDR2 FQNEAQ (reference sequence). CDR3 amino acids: CASSVWLAGAHETQYF. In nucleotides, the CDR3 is TGTGCCAGCAGCGTATGGCTAGCGGGGGCCCATGAGACCCAGTACTTC.

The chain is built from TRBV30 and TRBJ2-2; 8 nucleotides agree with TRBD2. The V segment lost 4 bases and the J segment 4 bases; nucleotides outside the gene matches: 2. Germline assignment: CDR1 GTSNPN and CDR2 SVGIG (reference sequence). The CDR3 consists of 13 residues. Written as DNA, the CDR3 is TGTGCCTGGAAACGGGGGGGCACCGGGGAGCTGTTTTTT. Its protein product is CAWKRGGTGELFF. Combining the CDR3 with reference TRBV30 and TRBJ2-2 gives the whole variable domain SQTIHQWPATLVQPVGSPLSLECTVEGTSNPNLYWYRQAAGRGLQLLFYSVGIGQISSEVPQNLSASRPQDRQFILSSKKLLLSDSGFYLCAWKRGGTGELFFGEGSRLTVL.

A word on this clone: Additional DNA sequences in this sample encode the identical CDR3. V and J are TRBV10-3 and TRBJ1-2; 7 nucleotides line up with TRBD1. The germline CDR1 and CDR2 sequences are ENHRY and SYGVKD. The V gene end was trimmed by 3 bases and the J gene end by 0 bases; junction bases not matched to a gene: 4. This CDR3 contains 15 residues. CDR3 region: CAISDRQGANYGYTF. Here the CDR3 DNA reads TGTGCCATCAGTGATCGTCAGGGGGCTAACTATGGCTACACCTTC.

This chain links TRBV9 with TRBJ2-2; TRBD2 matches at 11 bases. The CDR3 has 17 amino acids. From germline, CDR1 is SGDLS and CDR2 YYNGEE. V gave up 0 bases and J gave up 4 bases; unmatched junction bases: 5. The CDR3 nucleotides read TGTGCCAGCAGCGTAGGTAGCGGGGGGGCCGGCACCGGGGAGCTGTTTTTT. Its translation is CASSVGSGGAGTGELFF.